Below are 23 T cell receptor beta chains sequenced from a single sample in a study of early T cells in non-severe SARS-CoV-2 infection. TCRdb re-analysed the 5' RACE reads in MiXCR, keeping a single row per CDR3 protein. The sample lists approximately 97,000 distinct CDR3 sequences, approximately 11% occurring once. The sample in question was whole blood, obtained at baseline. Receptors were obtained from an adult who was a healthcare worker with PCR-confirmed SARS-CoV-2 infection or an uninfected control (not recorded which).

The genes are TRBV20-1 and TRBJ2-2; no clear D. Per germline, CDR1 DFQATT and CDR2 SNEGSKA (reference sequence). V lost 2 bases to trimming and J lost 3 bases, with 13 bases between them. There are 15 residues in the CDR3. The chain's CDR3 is CSARSPRLYTGELFF. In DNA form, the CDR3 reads TGCAGTGCTAGAAGCCCGAGACTTTACACCGGGGAGCTGTTTTTT.

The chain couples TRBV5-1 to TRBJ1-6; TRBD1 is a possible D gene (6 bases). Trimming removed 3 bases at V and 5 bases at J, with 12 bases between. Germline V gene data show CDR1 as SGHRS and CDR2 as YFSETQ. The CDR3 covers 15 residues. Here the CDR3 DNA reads TGCGCCAGCAGCTGGACAGTTGCGGATAATTCACCCCTCCACTTT. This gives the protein CASSWTVADNSPLHF. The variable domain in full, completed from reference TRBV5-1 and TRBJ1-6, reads KAGVTQTPRYLIKTRGQQVTLSCSPISGHRSVSWYQQTPGQGLQFLFEYFSETQRNKGNFPGRFSGRQFSNSRSEMNVSTLELGDSALYLCASSWTVADNSPLHFGNGTRLTVT.

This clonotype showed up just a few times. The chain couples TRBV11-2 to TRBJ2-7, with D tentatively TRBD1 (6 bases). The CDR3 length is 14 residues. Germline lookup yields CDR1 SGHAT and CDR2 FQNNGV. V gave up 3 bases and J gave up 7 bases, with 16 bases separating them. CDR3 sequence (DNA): TGTGCCAGCAGCTTCTTACAGGGATCGGGGGAGCAGTACTTC. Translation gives CASSFLQGSGEQYF. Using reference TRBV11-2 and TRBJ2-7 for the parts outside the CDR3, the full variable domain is EAGVAQSPRYKIIEKRQSVAFWCNPISGHATLYWYQQILGQGPKLLIQFQNNGVVDDSQLPKDRFSAERLKGVDSTLKIQPAKLEDSAVYLCASSFLQGSGEQYFGPGTRLTVT.

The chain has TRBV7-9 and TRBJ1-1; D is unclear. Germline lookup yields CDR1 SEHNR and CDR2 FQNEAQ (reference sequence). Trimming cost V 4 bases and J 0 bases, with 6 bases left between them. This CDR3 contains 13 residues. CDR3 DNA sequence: TGTGCCAGCAGCTCCCCGGTGAACACTGAAGCTTTCTTT. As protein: CASSSPVNTEAFF.

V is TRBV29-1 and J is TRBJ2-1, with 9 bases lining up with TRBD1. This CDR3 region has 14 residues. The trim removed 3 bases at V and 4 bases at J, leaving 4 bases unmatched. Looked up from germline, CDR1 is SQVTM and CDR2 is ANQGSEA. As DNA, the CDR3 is TGCAGCGTTGATCGGGACAGGGCGTACAATGAGCAGTTCTTC. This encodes CSVDRDRAYNEQFF.

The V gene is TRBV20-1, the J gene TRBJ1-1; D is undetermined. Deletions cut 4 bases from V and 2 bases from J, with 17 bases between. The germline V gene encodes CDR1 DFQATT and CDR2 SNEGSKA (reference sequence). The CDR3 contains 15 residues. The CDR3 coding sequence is TGCAGTGCTACCTCCAGACGGAGTGTTAACACTGAAGCTTTCTTT. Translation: CSATSRRSVNTEAFF.

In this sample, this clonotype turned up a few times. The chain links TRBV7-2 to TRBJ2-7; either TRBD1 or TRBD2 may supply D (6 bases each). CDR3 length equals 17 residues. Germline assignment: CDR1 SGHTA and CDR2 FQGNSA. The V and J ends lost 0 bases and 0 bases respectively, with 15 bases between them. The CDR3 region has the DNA TGTGCCAGCAGCTTAGCGCCACAGGGAGGAGGCTCCTACGAGCAGTACTTC. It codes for CASSLAPQGGGSYEQYF.

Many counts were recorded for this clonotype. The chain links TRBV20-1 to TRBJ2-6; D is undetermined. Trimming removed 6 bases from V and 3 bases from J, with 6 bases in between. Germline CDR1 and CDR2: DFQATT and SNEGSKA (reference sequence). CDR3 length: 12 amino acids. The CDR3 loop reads CSAQHGANVLTF. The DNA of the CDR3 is TGCAGTGCACAGCATGGGGCCAACGTCCTGACTTTC.

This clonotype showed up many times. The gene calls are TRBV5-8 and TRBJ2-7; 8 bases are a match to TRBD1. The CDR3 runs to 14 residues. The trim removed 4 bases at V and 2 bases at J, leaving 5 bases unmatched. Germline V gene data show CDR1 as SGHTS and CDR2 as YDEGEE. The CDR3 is CASSRDRSPYEQYF. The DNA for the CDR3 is TGTGCCAGCAGCCGGGACAGGAGCCCCTACGAGCAGTACTTC.

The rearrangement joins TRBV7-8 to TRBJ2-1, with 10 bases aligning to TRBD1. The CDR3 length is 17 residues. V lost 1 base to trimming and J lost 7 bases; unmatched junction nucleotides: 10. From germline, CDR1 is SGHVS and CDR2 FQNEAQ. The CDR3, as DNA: TGTGCCAGCAGCTTAGTAGATTGGGGACAGGGGAAAAATGAGCAGTTCTTC. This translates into CASSLVDWGQGKNEQFF.

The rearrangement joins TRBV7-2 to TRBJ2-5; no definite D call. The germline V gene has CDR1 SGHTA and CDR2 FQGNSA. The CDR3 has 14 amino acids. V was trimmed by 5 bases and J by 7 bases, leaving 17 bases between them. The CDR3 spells CASSPDWPEGTQYF. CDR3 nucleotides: TGTGCCAGCAGCCCAGATTGGCCCGAAGGGACCCAGTACTTC.

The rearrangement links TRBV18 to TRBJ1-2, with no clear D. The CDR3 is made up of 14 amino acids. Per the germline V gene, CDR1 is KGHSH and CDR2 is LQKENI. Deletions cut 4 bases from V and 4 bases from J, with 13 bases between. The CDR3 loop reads CASSLSTTSYGYTF. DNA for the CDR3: TGTGCCAGCTCACTGAGTACGACGTCCTATGGCTACACCTTC. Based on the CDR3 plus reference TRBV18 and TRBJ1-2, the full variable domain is NAGVMQNPRHLVRRRGQEARLRCSPMKGHSHVYWYRQLPEEGLKFMVYLQKENIIDESGMPKERFSAEFPKEGPSILRIQQVVRGDSAAYFCASSLSTTSYGYTFGSGTRLTVV.

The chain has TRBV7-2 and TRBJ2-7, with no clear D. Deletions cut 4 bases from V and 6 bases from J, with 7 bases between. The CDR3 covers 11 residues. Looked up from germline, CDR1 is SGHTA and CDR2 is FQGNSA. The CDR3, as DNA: TGTGCCAGCAGCTCCTATAGCGAGCAGTACTTC. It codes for CASSSYSEQYF. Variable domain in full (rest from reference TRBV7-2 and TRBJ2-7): GAGVSQSPSNKVTEKGKDVELRCDPISGHTALYWYRQSLGQGLEFLIYFQGNSAPDKSGLPSDRFSAERTGGSVSTLTIQRTQQEDSAVYLCASSSYSEQYFGPGTRLTVT.

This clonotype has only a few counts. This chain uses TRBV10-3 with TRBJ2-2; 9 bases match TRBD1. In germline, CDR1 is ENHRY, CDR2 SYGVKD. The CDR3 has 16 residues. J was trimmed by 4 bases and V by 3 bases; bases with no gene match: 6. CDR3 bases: TGTGCCATCAGTGACCGGGACAGGGTGGCCACCGGGGAGCTGTTTTTT. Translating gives CAISDRDRVATGELFF.

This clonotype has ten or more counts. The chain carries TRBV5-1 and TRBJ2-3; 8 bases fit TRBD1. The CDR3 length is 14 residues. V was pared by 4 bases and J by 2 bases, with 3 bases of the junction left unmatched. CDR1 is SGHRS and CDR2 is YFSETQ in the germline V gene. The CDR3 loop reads CASSRDRNTDTQYF. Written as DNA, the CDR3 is TGCGCCAGCAGCAGGGACAGGAACACAGATACGCAGTATTTT.

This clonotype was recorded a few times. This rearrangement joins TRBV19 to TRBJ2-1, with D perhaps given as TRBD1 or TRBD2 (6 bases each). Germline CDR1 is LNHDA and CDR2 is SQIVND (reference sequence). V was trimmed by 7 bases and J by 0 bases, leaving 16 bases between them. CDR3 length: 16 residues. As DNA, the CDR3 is TGTGCCAGTAAACAAGGGGGGTCGAGCTCCTACAATGAGCAGTTCTTC. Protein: CASKQGGSSSYNEQFF.

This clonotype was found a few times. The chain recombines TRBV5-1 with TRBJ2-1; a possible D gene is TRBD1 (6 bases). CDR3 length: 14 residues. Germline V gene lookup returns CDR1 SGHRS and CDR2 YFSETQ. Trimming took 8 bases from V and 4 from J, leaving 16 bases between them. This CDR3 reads CASSRQDRYNEQFF. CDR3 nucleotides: TGCGCCAGTTCACGACAGGACCGATACAATGAGCAGTTCTTC. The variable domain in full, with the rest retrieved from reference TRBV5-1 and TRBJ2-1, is KAGVTQTPRYLIKTRGQQVTLSCSPISGHRSVSWYQQTPGQGLQFLFEYFSETQRNKGNFPGRFSGRQFSNSRSEMNVSTLELGDSALYLCASSRQDRYNEQFFGPGTRLTVL.

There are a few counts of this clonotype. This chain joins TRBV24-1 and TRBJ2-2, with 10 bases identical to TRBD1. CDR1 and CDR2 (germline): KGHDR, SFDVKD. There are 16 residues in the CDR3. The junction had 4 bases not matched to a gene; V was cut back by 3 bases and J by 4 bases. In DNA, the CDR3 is TGTGCCACCAGTGATGGGACAGGGGATATCACCGGGGAGCTGTTTTTT. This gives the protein CATSDGTGDITGELFF.

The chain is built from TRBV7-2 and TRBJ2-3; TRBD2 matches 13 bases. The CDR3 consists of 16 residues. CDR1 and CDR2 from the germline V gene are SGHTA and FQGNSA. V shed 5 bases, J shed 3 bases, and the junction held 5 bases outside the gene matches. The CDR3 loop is CASSPRTSGRTDTQYF. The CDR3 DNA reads TGTGCCAGCAGCCCTCGGACTAGCGGGAGAACAGATACGCAGTATTTT.

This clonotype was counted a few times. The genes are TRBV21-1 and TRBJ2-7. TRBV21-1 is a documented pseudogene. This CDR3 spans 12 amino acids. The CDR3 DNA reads TGTGCCAGCATACATGGGTCCTACGAGCAGTACTTC. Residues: CASIHGSYEQYF.

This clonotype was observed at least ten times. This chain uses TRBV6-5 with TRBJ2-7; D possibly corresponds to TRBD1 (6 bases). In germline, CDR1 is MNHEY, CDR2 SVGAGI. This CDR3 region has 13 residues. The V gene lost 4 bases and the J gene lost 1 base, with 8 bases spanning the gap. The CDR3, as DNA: TGTGCCAGCAGTTTGGACAGATCCTACGAGCAGTACTTC. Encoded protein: CASSLDRSYEQYF.

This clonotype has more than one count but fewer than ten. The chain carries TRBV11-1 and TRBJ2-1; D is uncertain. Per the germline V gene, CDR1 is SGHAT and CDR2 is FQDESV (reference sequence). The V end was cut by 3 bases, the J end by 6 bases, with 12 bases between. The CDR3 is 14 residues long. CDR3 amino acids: CASSLVDKSNEQFF. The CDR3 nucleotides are TGTGCCAGCAGCTTGGTAGATAAAAGCAATGAGCAGTTCTTC.

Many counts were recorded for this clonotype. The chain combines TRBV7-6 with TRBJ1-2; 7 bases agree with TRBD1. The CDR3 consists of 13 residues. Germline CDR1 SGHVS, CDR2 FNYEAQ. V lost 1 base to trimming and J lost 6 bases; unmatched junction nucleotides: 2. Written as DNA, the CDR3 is TGTGCCAGCAGCTTAGTGACAGGGAATGGCTACACCTTC. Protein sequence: CASSLVTGNGYTF.